The clone carrying this TCR beta chain has only a few counts. These donors, healthy bone marrow donors, were studied. These data belong to a study of cytomegalovirus exposure and HLA in healthy donors. In the study overall: Within an early data release were roughly 90 million unique TCRs drawn from HLA-typed donors.

Germline assignment: CDR1 LGHNA and CDR2 YNFKEQ. Trimming took off 0 bases at V and 9 bases at J, with 15 bases between the two ends. CDR3 length: 15 amino acids. 60 Vbeta and 13 Jbeta primers were used in PCR. TCRdb's table, derived via immunoSEQ multiplex PCR, lists solely in-frame clones and lacks some. The sample comprises 150,000 to 180,000 clones, roughly 74% of which are singletons, and approximately 2.6% rests with the top ten. The sequence was obtained from a man between 18 and 35 years old in good health and CMV-seronegative. Sequencing was carried out using PBMCs. The chain employs TRBV4-2 and TRBJ1-3, with D uncertain. The DNA of the CDR3 is TGTGCCAGCAGCCAAGATCAGCAGGAGGGTAGCACCATATATTTT. Its protein is CASSQDQQEGSTIYF.